A selection of T cell receptor beta chains follows, all from one sample in a study of PD-L1 blockade in urothelial cancer. Data came from immunoSEQ multiplex PCR; TCRdb stores just in-frame clones and leaves some out. The sample lists roughly 30,000 clones; approximately 84% were seen once. The sequencing here drew on PBMCs, taken around atezolizumab (anti-PD-L1) treatment. These receptor sequences come from a man aged 60 to 69 with urothelial cancer. CDR3s include the opening cysteine and the closing phenylalanine or tryptophan. D genes are given only for firm matches. A row's size may be missing; if present it is once, few, many or a size class.

TRBJ2-3	.	TRBV4-2	.	CASSQDGGAGTEADTQYF	TGTGCCAGCAGCCAAGATGGAGGGGCAGGAACAGAGGCAGATACGCAGTATTTT
TRBJ1-1	few	TRBV7-8	.	CASSSYFRGHTEAFF	TGTGCCAGCAGCTCTTACTTCAGGGGACACACTGAAGCTTTCTTT
TRBJ2-1	.	TRBV14	TRBD1	CASSQTGGAGNEQFF	TGTGCCAGCAGCCAAACAGGGGGCGCCGGCAATGAGCAGTTCTTC
TRBJ1-2	.	TRBV9	TRBD1	CASSTDREEGYTF	TGTGCCAGCAGCACCGACAGGGAGGAAGGCTACACCTTC
TRBJ2-6	.	TRBV27	.	CASSWASGANVLTF	TGTGCCAGCAGTTGGGCCTCTGGGGCCAACGTCCTGACTTTC
TRBJ1-3	once	TRBV6-6	.	CASITLTGTSGNTIYF	TGTGCCAGCATTACCCTAACAGGGACCTCTGGAAACACCATATATTTT
TRBJ2-1	few	TRBV10-3	TRBD2	CAITGGREGGNEQFF	TGTGCCATCACCGGCGGGAGGGAGGGAGGTAATGAGCAGTTCTTC
TRBJ1-6	.	TRBV19	.	CASKIGGGNSPLHF	TGTGCCAGTAAGATAGGGGGTGGTAATTCACCCCTCCACTTT
TRBJ1-1	.	TRBV28	TRBD1	CASSVGQFEAFF	TGTGCCAGCAGTGTGGGACAGTTTGAAGCTTTCTTT
TRBJ2-5	.	TRBV9	TRBD1	CASSARDRGQLGTQYF	TGTGCCAGCAGCGCCAGGGACAGGGGACAGTTGGGGACCCAGTACTTC
TRBJ2-5	.	TRBV29-1	.	CSITEGVGETQYF	TGCAGCATAACTGAGGGGGTAGGGGAGACCCAGTACTTC
TRBJ1-5	.	TRBV6-5	.	CASRSMGQDNQPQHF	TGTGCCAGCAGATCAATGGGACAAGATAATCAGCCCCAGCATTTT
TRBJ2-2	.	TRBV14	TRBD2	CASSQVDGGRTGELFF	TGTGCCAGCAGCCAAGTGGATGGCGGGAGAACCGGGGAGCTGTTTTTT
TRBJ2-1	.	TRBV7-2	.	CASSLARGSYNEQFF	TGTGCCAGCAGCTTGGCTAGGGGGTCCTACAATGAGCAGTTCTTC
TRBJ2-7	.	TRBV7-3	TRBD2	CASSLLAGGPYEQYF	TGTGCCAGCAGCTTGCTAGCGGGAGGGCCCTACGAGCAGTACTTC
TRBJ2-2	.	TRBV19	TRBD2	CASSAGGRRTGELFF	TGTGCCAGTAGTGCGGGGGGGAGGAGAACCGGGGAGCTGTTTTTT
TRBJ2-1	.	TRBV5-5	TRBD2	CASSFRTSGRYNEQFF	TGTGCCAGCAGCTTTCGGACTAGCGGGAGGTACAATGAGCAGTTCTTC